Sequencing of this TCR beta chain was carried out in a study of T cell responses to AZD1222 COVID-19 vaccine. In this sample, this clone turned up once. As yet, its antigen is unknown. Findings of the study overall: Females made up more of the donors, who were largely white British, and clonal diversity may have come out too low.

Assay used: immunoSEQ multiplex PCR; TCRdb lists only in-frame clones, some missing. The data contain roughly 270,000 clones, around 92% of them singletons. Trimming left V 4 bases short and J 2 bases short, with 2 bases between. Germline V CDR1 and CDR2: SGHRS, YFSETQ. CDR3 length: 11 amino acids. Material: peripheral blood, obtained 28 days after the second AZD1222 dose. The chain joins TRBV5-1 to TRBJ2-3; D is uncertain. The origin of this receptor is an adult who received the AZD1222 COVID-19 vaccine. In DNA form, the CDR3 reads TGCGCCAGCAGCAACACAGATACGCAGTATTTT. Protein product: CASSNTDTQYF.